Below are 5 T cell receptor beta chains sequenced from a single sample in a study of blood T cell repertoires in COVID-19. TCRdb keeps only in-frame clones here, not all; method: immunoSEQ multiplex PCR. The sample lists about 170,000 clones; over 75% were seen once. Sequenced material: peripheral blood. The receptors here all came from a man at least 80 years old with COVID-19, enrolled during active disease.

The CDR3, as DNA: TGTGCCAGCTCCGCCGGTTGGGGGGTGGAAAATCAGCCCCAGCATTTT. The encoded protein is CASSAGWGVENQPQHF. The chain joins TRBV18 to TRBJ1-5; D might be TRBD1 (5 bases). The CDR3 extends over 16 amino acids. With 6 bases removed from V and 4 bases from J, the gap between germline ends came to 19 bases. Per the germline V gene, CDR1 is KGHSH and CDR2 is LQKENI.

The chain joins TRBV4-2 to TRBJ1-2; tentatively, D is TRBD1 (6 bases). This CDR3 region has 13 residues. Germline V gene lookup returns CDR1 LGHNA and CDR2 YNFKEQ. V was pared by 4 bases and J by 2 bases, with 8 bases between. The CDR3: CASSRDRNYGYTF. CDR3 DNA sequence: TGTGCCAGCAGCCGCGACAGGAACTATGGCTACACCTTC.

The CDR3 DNA reads as TGTGCCAGCAGTCGAGGGACAGGCCCCTCGACCTTC. It is translated as CASSRGTGPSTF. The chain combines TRBV6-5 with TRBJ1-2, with 8 positions matching TRBD1. The CDR3 has 12 residues. Germline V gene lookup returns CDR1 MNHEY and CDR2 SVGAGI. V trimming: 5 bases; J trimming: 14 bases; junction bases outside the gene matches: 10.

V gene TRBV20-1 combines with J gene TRBJ2-3; 7 bases are a match to TRBD2. This CDR3 is 13 amino acids long. V gave up 3 bases and J gave up 3 bases; unmatched junction bases: 3. CDR1 and CDR2 (germline): DFQATT, SNEGSKA (reference sequence). CDR3 sequence reads: CSASRGETDTQYF. In DNA form, the CDR3 reads TGCAGTGCTAGTCGGGGGGAAACAGATACGCAGTATTTT.

This rearrangement joins TRBV24-1 to TRBJ1-3, with D possibly TRBD1 on 6 matching bases. The V end was cut by 6 bases, the J end by 0 bases, with 20 bases between. This CDR3 is built from 18 residues. Germline CDR1 KGHDR, CDR2 SFDVKD. DNA of the CDR3: TGTGCCACCAGTCCCATTAGGAGCCAGGGGCACTCTGGAAACACCATATATTTT. It is translated as CATSPIRSQGHSGNTIYF.